The 6 T cell receptor beta chains reported below all come from one sample, sequenced in a study of T cells in Graves' hyperthyroidism and ophthalmopathy. RNA transcripts served as the template for amplifying TCR beta CDR3 regions. HTBI primers were the set used in a first-round RT-PCR of the TCR CDR3. One entry per CDR3 protein results from TCRdb running MiXCR on the multiplex PCR reads. The sample lists about 590,000 distinct CDR3 sequences; 15% to 19% were seen once. Source material: blood. These receptors all stem from a woman aged 25 to 39 with Graves' hyperthyroidism.

The rearrangement joins TRBV4-2 to TRBJ2-1; D unclear. The length of the CDR3 is 15 residues. The V and J ends lost 0 bases and 7 bases respectively, with 13 bases between them. The germline gives CDR1 LGHNA, CDR2 YNFKEQ. CDR3 bases: TGTGCCAGCAGCCAAGATATGGGCGCTAGGAATGAGCAGTTCTTC. It specifies CASSQDMGARNEQFF.

The chain carries TRBV7-2 and TRBJ2-5; 7 positions match TRBD1. The V gene's germline CDR1 is SGHTA and CDR2 FQGNSA. V dropped 5 bases and J dropped 5; count of bases not matched to a gene: 5. The CDR3 totals 13 residues. CDR3 sequence (DNA): TGTGCCAGCAGCCAACAGGGGTGGGAGACCCAGTACTTC. Encoded protein: CASSQQGWETQYF.

The chain carries TRBV6-5 and TRBJ1-1; no reliable D call. The CDR3 loop spans 13 amino acids. With 0 bases removed from V and 10 bases from J, the gap between germline ends came to 12 bases. The germline CDR1 and CDR2 sequences are MNHEY and SVGAGI. CDR3 bases: TGTGCCAGCAGTTACTCGAAAGAATCGGGAGCTTTCTTT. This codes for CASSYSKESGAFF.

This clonotype was seen at least ten times. The V gene is TRBV5-1, the J gene TRBJ2-3; no clear D. Trimming removed 0 bases from V and 1 base from J, with 9 bases in between. There are 15 residues in the CDR3. Germline CDR1 and CDR2: SGHRS and YFSETQ. The CDR3 nucleotides read TGCGCCAGCAGCTTGGGCGCAGGCGGCACAGATACGCAGTATTTT. This sequence encodes CASSLGAGGTDTQYF.

The V and J genes are TRBV6-1 and TRBJ2-5; weak D call: TRBD1 (5 bases). CDR3 length equals 15 residues. Trimming took off 5 bases at V and 2 bases at J, with 15 bases between the two ends. The germline V gene encodes CDR1 MNHNS and CDR2 SASEGT. CDR3 in amino acids: CASSPPKGLQETQYF. CDR3 DNA sequence: TGTGCCAGCAGTCCACCGAAGGGGCTACAAGAGACCCAGTACTTC.

This clonotype was detected many times. The chain employs TRBV20-1 and TRBJ1-2; the D gene is possibly TRBD1 (5 bases). The germline V gene has CDR1 DFQATT and CDR2 SNEGSKA (reference sequence). This CDR3 region has 14 residues. Trimming removed 1 base at V and 8 bases at J, with 17 bases between. CDR3 protein: CSARVLGTELGYTF. CDR3 nucleotide sequence: TGCAGTGCTAGAGTCCTAGGGACGGAGTTAGGCTACACCTTC.